The 15 T cell receptor beta chains presented below share a single source sample, sequenced in a study of blood T cell repertoires in COVID-19. Here immunoSEQ multiplex PCR was the method, and the copy in TCRdb shows in-frame clones only, minus some. The repertoire holds tens of thousands of clones, roughly 77% seen once, with 5.7% in the top ten. Sequences were obtained from peripheral blood. These receptors were obtained from a man between 45 and 60 years old with active or convalescent COVID-19.

The rearrangement links TRBV7-9 to TRBJ1-1; unclear D gene. This CDR3 is 14 amino acids long. With 5 bases removed from V and 10 bases from J, the gap between germline ends came to 20 bases. Germline-derived CDR1 and CDR2 are SEHNR and FQNEAQ (reference sequence). The CDR3 sequence is CASSPRAEEFVAFF. The CDR3 region has the DNA TGTGCCAGCAGCCCCCGGGCGGAGGAGTTCGTAGCTTTCTTT.

The V and J genes are TRBV7-9 and TRBJ2-2; 13 bases fit TRBD2. The CDR3 consists of 17 residues. CDR1 is SEHNR and CDR2 is FQNEAQ in the germline V gene (reference sequence). V was pared by 4 bases and J by 3 bases, with 5 bases of the junction left unmatched. This CDR3 is CASSSPGTSGDTGELFF. CDR3 nucleotides: TGTGCCAGCAGCTCACCCGGGACTAGCGGGGACACCGGGGAGCTGTTTTTT.

A few counts support this clone. The V gene is TRBV7-3, the J gene TRBJ2-1; 12 positions match TRBD2. J was trimmed by 1 base and V by 3 bases; bases with no gene match: 10. This CDR3 spans 19 amino acids. The germline gives CDR1 SGHTA, CDR2 FQGTGA. The CDR3, as DNA: TGTGCCAGCAGCTTCGGGCTAGCGGGGGGGCCGGCGTCCTACAATGAGCAGTTCTTC. It yields the protein CASSFGLAGGPASYNEQFF.

The V gene is TRBV12-3 or TRBV12-4, the J gene TRBJ2-7; the D is unclear. V was pared by 6 bases and J by 0 bases, with 3 bases between. The length of the CDR3 is 11 residues. The CDR3 is CASSYSYEQYF. In nucleotides, the CDR3 is TGTGCCAGCAGCTACTCCTACGAGCAGTACTTC.

The CDR3 loop reads CASSYGEGQGNYGYTF. The CDR3 nucleotides read TGTGCCAGCAGTTACGGGGAGGGACAGGGGAACTATGGCTACACCTTC. The genes are TRBV6-2 or TRBV6-3 and TRBJ1-2; 10 bases are shared with TRBD1. This CDR3 has 16 amino acids. The trim removed 2 bases at V and 2 bases at J, leaving 5 bases unmatched. Germline assignment: CDR1 MNHEY and CDR2 SVGEGT.

The CDR3 here is CASSLALKAGMNTEAFF. The CDR3 nucleotides are TGTGCCAGCAGCTTAGCGCTTAAGGCAGGGATGAACACTGAAGCTTTCTTT. This chain links TRBV7-9 with TRBJ1-1; tentative D call: TRBD1 (5 bases). V lost 0 bases and J lost 0, with 14 bases in between. The CDR3 runs 17 residues. Germline assignment: CDR1 SEHNR and CDR2 FQNEAQ (reference sequence).

The CDR3 loop reads CSVGGEGNTIYF. As DNA, the CDR3 is TGCAGCGTTGGAGGTGAGGGAAACACCATATATTTT. The rearrangement links TRBV29-1 to TRBJ1-3; D not resolved. V gave up 4 bases and J gave up 4 bases, with 8 bases separating them. The CDR3 has 12 amino acids. Germline V gene sequence: CDR1 SQVTM, CDR2 ANQGSEA.

This clone was picked up a small number of times. The CDR3 DNA sequence: TGCGCCAGCAGCCAAGATCCAGCGGGGGCCACAGATACGCAGTATTTT. This gives the protein CASSQDPAGATDTQYF. The chain employs TRBV4-3 and TRBJ2-3; 8 bases line up with TRBD2. With V trimmed by 0 bases and J by 2 bases, 4 bases remained unmatched. This CDR3 comprises 16 residues. From germline, CDR1 is LGHNA and CDR2 YSLEER.

V and J are TRBV12-3 or TRBV12-4 and TRBJ2-7; 7 bases are a match to TRBD1. The CDR3 is made up of 13 amino acids. The V and J ends lost 4 bases and 6 bases, in that order; junction bases with no gene match: 6. CDR3 region: CASSSPGGGEQYF. The CDR3 coding sequence is TGTGCCAGCAGTTCCCCAGGGGGTGGCGAGCAGTACTTC.

This clone has ten or more counts. The genes are TRBV11-1 and TRBJ2-2, with D tentatively TRBD2 (6 bases). The CDR3 is 14 residues long. The V end was cut by 2 bases, the J end by 6 bases, with 10 bases between. Looked up from germline, CDR1 is SGHAT and CDR2 is FQDESV (reference sequence). The CDR3 protein is CASSLNGGPGELFF. In DNA form, the CDR3 reads TGTGCCAGCAGCTTAAATGGAGGGCCCGGGGAGCTGTTTTTT.

The rearrangement uses TRBV4-3 and TRBJ1-5; D perhaps matches TRBD1 (5 bases). Trimming left V 0 bases short and J 6 bases short, with 12 bases between. The CDR3 runs 15 residues. The V gene's germline CDR1 is LGHNA and CDR2 YSLEER. For the CDR3, the DNA is TGCGCCAGCAGCCAAGATTGGGGGGGTGCTCAGCCCCAGCATTTT. It translates to CASSQDWGGAQPQHF.

The rearrangement uses TRBV6-1 and TRBJ1-3, with D tentatively TRBD1 (6 bases). Trimming cost V 10 bases and J 3 bases, with 19 bases left between them. From germline, CDR1 is MNHNS and CDR2 SASEGT. This CDR3 is built from 15 residues. This CDR3 reads CATQGRLTLGNTIYF. DNA for the CDR3: TGTGCCACCCAGGGGCGTCTCACACTTGGAAACACCATATATTTT.

The chain recombines TRBV29-1 with TRBJ1-3; weak D call: TRBD1 (5 bases). CDR3 size: 13 residues. Deletions cut 6 bases from V and 4 bases from J, with 13 bases between. Germline CDR1 reads SQVTM; CDR2 reads ANQGSEA. CDR3 sequence reads: CSVQTRAGNTIYF. The CDR3 coding sequence is TGCAGCGTCCAGACCAGGGCCGGAAACACCATATATTTT.

The chain recombines TRBV6-1 with TRBJ1-5; 9 positions agree with TRBD1. This CDR3 has 16 residues. After removal of 4 bases from V and 10 bases from J, the junction contained 14 bases not matched to a gene. Per germline, CDR1 MNHNS and CDR2 SASEGT. Here the CDR3 reads CASSARTGESISPQHF. CDR3 DNA sequence: TGTGCCAGCAGTGCTAGGACAGGGGAGTCAATCAGCCCCCAGCATTTT.

The chain links TRBV11-3 to TRBJ2-5, with 8 bases lining up with TRBD2. This CDR3 region has 15 residues. Germline trimming cut 1 base from V and 2 bases from J; bases unmatched to any gene: 3. The V gene's germline CDR1 is SGHNT and CDR2 YENEEA. The CDR3 protein is CASSLGGLGQETQYF. CDR3 sequence (DNA): TGTGCCAGCAGCTTAGGGGGACTAGGACAAGAGACCCAGTACTTC.